The 14 T cell receptor beta chains below were found in one sample sequenced in a study of T cells in Graves' hyperthyroidism and ophthalmopathy. Regions amplified from RNA transcripts were the TCR beta CDR3 regions. The TCR CDR3 first-round RT-PCR relied on the HTBI primer set. MiXCR was run by TCRdb on the multiplex PCR reads, yielding one entry per CDR3 protein. Among 300,000 to 500,000 distinct CDR3 sequences listed, about an eighth were seen once. Sequenced material: blood. These receptors all stem from a man in his forties or fifties with Graves' ophthalmopathy.

The table lists this clonotype with many counts. The chain couples TRBV7-3 to TRBJ1-2; 7 bases are shared with TRBD1. Germline V gives CDR1 SGHTA, CDR2 FQGTGA. This CDR3 is 13 amino acids long. V lost 5 bases to trimming and J lost 7 bases; unmatched junction nucleotides: 7. CDR3 region: CASSRDRASGYTF. The CDR3 DNA sequence: TGTGCCAGCAGCCGCGACAGGGCAAGTGGCTACACCTTC. The whole variable domain, filled in from reference TRBV7-3 and TRBJ1-2, reads GAGVSQTPSNKVTEKGKYVELRCDPISGHTALYWYRQSLGQGPEFLIYFQGTGAADDSGLPNDRFFAVRPEGSVSTLKIQRTERGDSAVYLCASSRDRASGYTFGSGTRLTVV.

This chain links TRBV12-3 or TRBV12-4 with TRBJ2-2, with 8 positions matching TRBD1. J was trimmed by 6 bases and V by 3 bases; bases with no gene match: 6. The CDR3 is 15 residues long. The CDR3 nucleotides read TGTGCCAGCAGTTTTGGCAGGGGGCCGGCCGGGGAGCTGTTTTTT. This codes for CASSFGRGPAGELFF.

This clonotype was recorded many times. V usage is TRBV5-1 and J usage is TRBJ2-1; 10 nucleotides agree with TRBD2. This CDR3 contains 21 residues. Germline lookup yields CDR1 SGHRS and CDR2 YFSETQ. J lost 0 bases, V lost 4 bases, and 19 bases had no gene match. CDR3 coding DNA: TGCGCCAGCAGCCCCCAATCCGGGACTAGCGCTGAAGAAGCCTCCTACAATGAGCAGTTCTTC. As protein: CASSPQSGTSAEEASYNEQFF. Full variable domain (missing parts from reference TRBV5-1 and TRBJ2-1): KAGVTQTPRYLIKTRGQQVTLSCSPISGHRSVSWYQQTPGQGLQFLFEYFSETQRNKGNFPGRFSGRQFSNSRSEMNVSTLELGDSALYLCASSPQSGTSAEEASYNEQFFGPGTRLTVL.

Comment on this clonotype: This may be a read error, as it is one base from a much larger clone. This chain's CDR3 is CASSAGTLYNEQFF. Here the CDR3 DNA reads TGTGCCAGCTCAGCCGGGACCCTTTACAATGAGCAGTTCTTC. The J gene is TRBJ2-1, the V gene TRBV18; D tentatively fits TRBD1 or TRBD2 (5 bases each). The CDR3 runs 14 residues. Germline loops: CDR1 KGHSH, CDR2 LQKENI. V was clipped by 5 bases and J by 4 bases, with 12 bases between them.

This clonotype was seen ten or more times. V is TRBV2 and J is TRBJ2-3, with 9 positions matching TRBD1. Germline V CDR1 and CDR2: SNHLY, FYNNEI. V lost 6 bases and J lost 3; bases outside the gene matches: 7. This CDR3 is 15 amino acids long. The CDR3 DNA follows: TGTGCCAGCAGCGATGACAGGGGGACTACAGATACGCAGTATTTT. It is translated as CASSDDRGTTDTQYF.

There are many counts of this clonotype. The V call is TRBV28, the J call TRBJ1-2; 8 nucleotides align to TRBD1. V gave up 2 bases and J gave up 8 bases; unmatched junction bases: 4. Germline V gene lookup returns CDR1 MDHEN and CDR2 SYDVKM. This CDR3 contains 13 residues. CDR3 in DNA: TGTGCCAGCAGTTTAGTCAGGGGGCGAGGCTACACCTTC. Its translation: CASSLVRGRGYTF.

This clonotype was found a few times. A read error may be the cause here, since a much bigger clone is one base away. The rearrangement links TRBV29-1 to TRBJ2-1; 9 nucleotides match TRBD1. CDR3 size: 15 residues. The germline V gene has CDR1 SQVTM and CDR2 ANQGSEA. CDR3 residues: CSVGARTGAYNEQSF. DNA for the CDR3: TGCAGCGTTGGGGCCAGGACAGGGGCGTACAATGAGCAGTCCTTC.

In nucleotides, the CDR3 is TGTGCCAGCAGCGTAGACGGAGGGCCGGTCGGGGACACCATATATTTT. The encoded protein is CASSVDGGPVGDTIYF. The chain employs TRBV9 and TRBJ1-3; D remains ambiguous. Germline V lookup: CDR1 SGDLS, CDR2 YYNGEE. V lost 0 bases and J 8 bases, leaving 18 bases between the germline ends. This CDR3 has 16 amino acids.

This clonotype was detected many times. The chain uses TRBV11-3 and TRBJ1-1; D call uncertain. The CDR3 runs to 15 residues. Trimming took off 5 bases at V and 3 bases at J, with 16 bases between the two ends. From germline, CDR1 is SGHNT and CDR2 YENEEA. As DNA, the CDR3 is TGTGCCAGCAGCCCCCGGGAGAGTGAATACACTGAAGCTTTCTTT. This translates into CASSPRESEYTEAFF.

This clonotype was picked up many times. The chain employs TRBV5-1 and TRBJ2-7; no definite D call. The CDR3 length is 13 residues. The ends were cut back, 2 bases at V and 3 bases at J, with 9 bases in the middle. Germline V gives CDR1 SGHRS, CDR2 YFSETQ. CDR3 sequence: CASSFTELYEQYF. CDR3 coding DNA: TGCGCCAGCAGCTTCACGGAACTCTACGAGCAGTACTTC.

V is TRBV27 and J is TRBJ2-1; 8 bases fit TRBD1. Germline V gene lookup returns CDR1 MNHEY and CDR2 SMNVEV (reference sequence). There are 16 residues in the CDR3. With V trimmed by 5 bases and J by 5 bases, 11 bases remained unmatched. CDR3 residues: CASSLDRGYLNNEQFF. CDR3 in DNA: TGTGCCAGCAGTCTCGACAGGGGTTATTTAAACAATGAGCAGTTCTTC.

This chain links TRBV10-3 with TRBJ2-1; unclear D gene. CDR1 ENHRY and CDR2 SYGVKD come from the germline V gene. The CDR3 has 13 residues. The germline V and J ends were trimmed by 4 bases and 8 bases, with 12 bases remaining between them. The CDR3 DNA reads as TGTGCCATCAGTGGTGGCCGCGCCGATGAGCAGTTCTTC. It is translated as CAISGGRADEQFF.

The chain employs TRBV5-1 and TRBJ2-7, with a possible D match to TRBD1 (5 bases). The CDR3 totals 14 residues. CDR1 is SGHRS and CDR2 is YFSETQ in the germline V gene. The V end lost 4 bases, the J end lost 0 bases, and 11 bases lay between the germline ends. In DNA, the CDR3 is TGCGCCAGCAGCGGCCCTAGGGGCTCCTACGAGCAGTACTTC. Protein product: CASSGPRGSYEQYF.

V gene TRBV5-1 combines with J gene TRBJ2-7, with TRBD1 identical over 7 bases. The CDR3 contains 16 residues. Looked up from germline, CDR1 is SGHRS and CDR2 is YFSETQ. V shed 1 base, J shed 5 bases, and the junction held 12 bases outside the gene matches. CDR3 loop: CASSLPKSGGRDEQYF. Here the CDR3 DNA reads TGCGCCAGCAGCTTGCCGAAGTCAGGGGGACGGGACGAGCAGTACTTC.